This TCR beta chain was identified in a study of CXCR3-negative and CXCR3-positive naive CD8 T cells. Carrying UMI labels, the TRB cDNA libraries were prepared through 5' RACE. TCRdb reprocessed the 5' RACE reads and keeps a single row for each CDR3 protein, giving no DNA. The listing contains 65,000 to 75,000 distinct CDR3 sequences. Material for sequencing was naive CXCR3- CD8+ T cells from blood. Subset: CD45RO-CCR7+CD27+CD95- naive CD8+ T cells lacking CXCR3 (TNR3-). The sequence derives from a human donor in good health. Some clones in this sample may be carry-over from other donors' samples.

CDR3 protein: CATSRPKTGPEKLFF. The V call is TRBV15, the J call TRBJ1-4; TCRdb indicates TRBD1, and absent DNA this call remains unverified. The CDR3 length is 15 residues. Per the germline V gene, CDR1 is LNHNV and CDR2 is YYDKDF (reference sequence).